These 16 T cell receptor beta chains were all obtained from the same sample, sequenced in a study of T cell responses to AZD1222 COVID-19 vaccine. Sequencing used immunoSEQ multiplex PCR; TCRdb keeps in-frame clones, though not all of them. The table records under 150,000 clones, around 90% of them present only once. The material sequenced was peripheral blood, taken on day 0 of AZD1222 vaccination. These receptors were taken from an adult in good health.

The rearrangement joins TRBV6-5 to TRBJ1-2; no clear D. The CDR3 extends over 13 amino acids. Germline assignment: CDR1 MNHEY and CDR2 SVGAGI. Trimming shortened V by 2 bases and J by 6 bases, and 10 bases separated the two germline ends. The CDR3 bases are TGTGCCAGCAGTTACGGTAGGGTAGATGGCTACACCTTC. This encodes CASSYGRVDGYTF.

CDR3 sequence (DNA): TGTGCCAGCAAGCTTGGGACCGCAGGACATGGGCAGTTCTTC. Amino acid sequence: CASKLGTAGHGQFF. This rearrangement joins TRBV2 to TRBJ2-1, with D perhaps assigned TRBD1 or TRBD2 (5 bases each). V dropped 7 bases and J dropped 12 bases, with 22 bases sitting between them. CDR1 and CDR2 (germline): SNHLY, FYNNEI. The CDR3 has 14 residues.

The rearrangement uses TRBV19 and TRBJ1-1; 9 bases are a match to TRBD1. V was pared by 7 bases and J by 4 bases, with 7 bases of the junction left unmatched. The CDR3 loop spans 14 amino acids. Germline V gene sequence: CDR1 LNHDA, CDR2 SQIVND (reference sequence). The CDR3 region is CASMGRQGGTEAFF. The CDR3 DNA sequence: TGTGCCAGTATGGGGAGACAGGGGGGCACTGAAGCTTTCTTT.

J is TRBJ1-3 and V is TRBV18, with 10 bases aligning to TRBD1. The CDR3 runs 15 residues. Trimming took 3 bases from V and 3 from J; bases not matched to a gene: 2. Germline CDR1 reads KGHSH; CDR2 reads LQKENI. Here the CDR3 reads CASSPGDRGGNTIYF. In DNA, the CDR3 is TGTGCCAGCTCACCCGGGGACAGGGGTGGAAACACCATATATTTT. The full variable domain, rest sourced from reference TRBV18 and TRBJ1-3, is NAGVMQNPRHLVRRRGQEARLRCSPMKGHSHVYWYRQLPEEGLKFMVYLQKENIIDESGMPKERFSAEFPKEGPSILRIQQVVRGDSAAYFCASSPGDRGGNTIYFGEGSWLTVV.

The J gene is TRBJ1-1, the V gene TRBV5-1; TRBD1 might be the D (6 bases). The V end was cut by 3 bases, the J end by 0 bases, with 12 bases between. Germline V CDR1 and CDR2: SGHRS, YFSETQ. The CDR3 contains 15 residues. The CDR3 protein is CASSWNTGMNTEAFF. CDR3 nucleotides: TGCGCCAGCAGCTGGAACACAGGGATGAACACTGAAGCTTTCTTT.

The rearrangement links TRBV14 to TRBJ1-6; the D gene is possibly TRBD1 (6 bases). The ends were cut back, 2 bases at V and 19 bases at J, with 21 bases in the middle. The CDR3 loop spans 14 amino acids. Germline assignment: CDR1 SGHDN and CDR2 FVKESK. The CDR3 DNA reads as TGTGCCAGCAGCCAAATTGGGGGCTCACCAGGCCTACACTTT. Its protein product is CASSQIGGSPGLHF.

The J gene is TRBJ1-1, the V gene TRBV7-3; no reliable D call. CDR1 and CDR2 from the germline V gene are SGHTA and FQGTGA. Trimming stripped 6 bases from V and 4 bases from J, with 15 bases between. This CDR3 comprises 14 residues. CDR3 coding DNA: TGTGCCAGCAGAAAGGATGCCGGGAGCACTGAAGCTTTCTTT. Translated: CASRKDAGSTEAFF.

The rearrangement uses TRBV4-2 and TRBJ2-5; 7 bases map to TRBD1. The V and J ends lost 0 bases and 5 bases, in that order; junction bases with no gene match: 9. CDR3 length equals 16 residues. CDR1 is LGHNA, CDR2 YNFKEQ, per germline. The CDR3 DNA reads TGTGCCAGCAGCCAAGATTGGACAGGCCACCGGGAGACCCAGTACTTC. Translating gives CASSQDWTGHRETQYF.

The chain employs TRBV6-2 or TRBV6-3 and TRBJ1-1; perhaps TRBD1 as D (6 bases). V was pared by 4 bases and J by 4 bases, with 16 bases between. The CDR3 extends over 15 amino acids. Germline lookup yields CDR1 MNHEY and CDR2 SVGEGT. CDR3 sequence: CASSSWGTRGTEAFF. The CDR3 region has the DNA TGTGCCAGCAGTTCTTGGGGGACCAGGGGCACTGAAGCTTTCTTT.

This clone was detected once. This chain links TRBV5-1 with TRBJ2-1; 11 bases align to TRBD2. CDR1 SGHRS and CDR2 YFSETQ come from the germline V gene. CDR3 size: 18 residues. The junction had 9 bases not matched to a gene; V was cut back by 4 bases and J by 0 bases. CDR3: CASSRTGLAASSYNEQFF. In DNA form, the CDR3 reads TGCGCCAGCAGCCGTACGGGACTAGCGGCAAGCTCCTACAATGAGCAGTTCTTC. Full variable domain (outside the CDR3, taken from reference TRBV5-1 and TRBJ2-1): KAGVTQTPRYLIKTRGQQVTLSCSPISGHRSVSWYQQTPGQGLQFLFEYFSETQRNKGNFPGRFSGRQFSNSRSEMNVSTLELGDSALYLCASSRTGLAASSYNEQFFGPGTRLTVL.

This clone was observed once. The chain combines TRBV4-1 with TRBJ1-1; weak D call: TRBD1 (5 bases). Trimming pared 0 bases from V and 4 bases from J, leaving 12 bases between. The length of the CDR3 is 15 residues. The germline CDR1 and CDR2 sequences are MGHRA and YSYEKL. CDR3: CASSQDRDWITEAFF. In nucleotides, the CDR3 is TGCGCCAGCAGCCAAGACAGGGATTGGATCACTGAAGCTTTCTTT.

The chain has TRBV4-2 and TRBJ1-2, with D possibly matching TRBD1 (6 bases). The CDR3 has 14 residues. Germline V gives CDR1 LGHNA, CDR2 YNFKEQ. V lost 1 base, J lost 13 bases, and 19 bases lay in between. Here the CDR3 DNA reads TGTGCCAGCAGCCAAGGCCTCGGGACACCTACGTCCACCTTC. Residues: CASSQGLGTPTSTF.

The chain has TRBV7-2 and TRBJ1-2, with TRBD1 matching 9 bases. J was trimmed by 6 bases and V by 6 bases; bases with no gene match: 11. This CDR3 is built from 15 residues. CDR1 is SGHTA, CDR2 FQGNSA, per germline. The CDR3, as DNA: TGTGCCAGCAGTACGGACAGGGGTAGTTCGAATGGCTACACCTTC. It is translated as CASSTDRGSSNGYTF.

The V gene is TRBV9, the J gene TRBJ1-4; D remains ambiguous. The CDR3 spans 16 residues. The V gene's germline CDR1 is SGDLS and CDR2 YYNGEE. The V gene lost 0 bases and the J gene lost 7 bases, with 16 bases spanning the gap. The CDR3 sequence is CASSVGLGSSGEKLFF. In DNA form, the CDR3 reads TGTGCCAGCAGCGTAGGTTTGGGGTCGTCTGGTGAAAAACTGTTTTTT.

This sequence joins TRBV5-4 and TRBJ2-3; 7 bases line up with TRBD1. The CDR3 covers 17 residues. Losses at the gene ends were 4 bases for V and 2 bases for J; bases not matched to a gene: 13. CDR1 and CDR2 from the germline V gene are SGHNT and YYREEE (reference sequence). CDR3 DNA: TGTGCCAGCAGCCTAACGGGACAGCGGAAGAACACAGATACGCAGTATTTT. This gives the protein CASSLTGQRKNTDTQYF. Together with reference TRBV5-4 and TRBJ2-3, the CDR3 gives the full variable domain: ETGVTQSPTHLIKTRGQQVTLRCSSQSGHNTVSWYQQALGQGPQFIFQYYREEENGRGNFPPRFSGLQFPNYSSELNVNALELDDSALYLCASSLTGQRKNTDTQYFGPGTRLTVL.

This chain connects TRBV28 to TRBJ1-4, with TRBD1 matching 7 bases. Germline V CDR1 and CDR2: MDHEN, SYDVKM. Trimming took 7 bases from V and 4 from J; bases not matched to a gene: 15. The CDR3 spans 17 residues. For the CDR3, the DNA is TGTGCCAGCACCGAACGGGCAGGGGGAGAAGTTAATGAAAAACTGTTTTTT. It translates to CASTERAGGEVNEKLFF.